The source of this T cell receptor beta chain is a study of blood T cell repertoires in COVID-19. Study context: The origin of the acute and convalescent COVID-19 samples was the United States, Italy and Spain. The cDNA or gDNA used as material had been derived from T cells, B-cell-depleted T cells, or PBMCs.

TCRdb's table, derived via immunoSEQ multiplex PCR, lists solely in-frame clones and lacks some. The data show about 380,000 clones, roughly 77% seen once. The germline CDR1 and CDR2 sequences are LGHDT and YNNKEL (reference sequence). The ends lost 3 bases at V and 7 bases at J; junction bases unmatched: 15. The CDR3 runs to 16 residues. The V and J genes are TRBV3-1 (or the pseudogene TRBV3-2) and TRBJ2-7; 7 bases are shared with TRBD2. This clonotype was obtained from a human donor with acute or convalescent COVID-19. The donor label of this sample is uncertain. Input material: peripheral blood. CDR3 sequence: CASSHVTGRSVSEQYF. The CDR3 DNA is TGTGCCAGCAGCCATGTCACCGGGAGGAGTGTAAGTGAGCAGTACTTC.